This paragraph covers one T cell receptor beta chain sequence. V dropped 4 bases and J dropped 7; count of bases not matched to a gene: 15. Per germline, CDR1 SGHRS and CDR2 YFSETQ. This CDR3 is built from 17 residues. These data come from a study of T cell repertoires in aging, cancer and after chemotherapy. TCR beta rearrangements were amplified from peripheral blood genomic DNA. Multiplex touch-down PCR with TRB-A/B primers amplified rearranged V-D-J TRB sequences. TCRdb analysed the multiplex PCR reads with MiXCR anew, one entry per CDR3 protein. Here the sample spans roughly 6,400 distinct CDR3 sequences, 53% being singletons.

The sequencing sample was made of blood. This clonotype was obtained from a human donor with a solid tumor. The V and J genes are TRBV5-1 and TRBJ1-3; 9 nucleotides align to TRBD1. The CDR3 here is CASSINSDRGLFNTIYF. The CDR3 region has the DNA TGCGCCAGCAGCATTAACTCGGACAGGGGATTGTTTAACACCATATATTTT. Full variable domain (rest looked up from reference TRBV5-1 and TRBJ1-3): KAGVTQTPRYLIKTRGQQVTLSCSPISGHRSVSWYQQTPGQGLQFLFEYFSETQRNKGNFPGRFSGRQFSNSRSEMNVSTLELGDSALYLCASSINSDRGLFNTIYFGEGSWLTVV.